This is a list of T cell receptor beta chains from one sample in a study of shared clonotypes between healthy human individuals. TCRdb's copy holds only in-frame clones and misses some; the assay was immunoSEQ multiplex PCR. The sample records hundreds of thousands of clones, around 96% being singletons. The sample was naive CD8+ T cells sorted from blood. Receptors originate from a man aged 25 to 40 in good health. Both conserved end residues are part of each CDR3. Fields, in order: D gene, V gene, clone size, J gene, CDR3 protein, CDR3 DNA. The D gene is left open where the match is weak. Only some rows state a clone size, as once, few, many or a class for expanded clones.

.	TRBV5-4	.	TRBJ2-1	CASSLALHSYNEQFF	TGTGCCAGCAGCTTGGCTCTCCACTCCTACAATGAGCAGTTCTTC
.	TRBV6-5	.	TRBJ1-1	CASSYSLGTEAFF	TGTGCCAGCAGTTACTCGCTAGGGACTGAAGCTTTCTTT
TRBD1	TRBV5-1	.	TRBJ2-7	CASSFTTGGDYEQYF	TGCGCCAGCAGCTTTACGACAGGGGGTGATTACGAGCAGTACTTC
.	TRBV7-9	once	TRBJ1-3	CASSLGSDSGNTIYF	TGTGCCAGCAGCTTAGGTAGCGACTCTGGAAACACCATATATTTT
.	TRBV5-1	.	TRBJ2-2	CASSWGLRSEGDTGELFF	TGCGCCAGCAGCTGGGGTCTAAGAAGCGAGGGGGACACCGGGGAGCTGTTTTTT
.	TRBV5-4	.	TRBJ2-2	CASSLGRELFF	TGTGCCAGCAGCTTGGGACGGGAGCTGTTTTTT
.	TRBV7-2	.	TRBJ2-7	CASSLAPGAYEQYF	TGTGCCAGCAGCTTAGCGCCGGGGGCCTACGAGCAGTACTTC
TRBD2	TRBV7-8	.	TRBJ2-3	CASSQPPSGADTQYF	TGTGCCAGCAGTCAACCGCCTAGCGGAGCAGATACGCAGTATTTT
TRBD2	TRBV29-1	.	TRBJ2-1	CSVKGTSRDNEQFF	TGCAGCGTAAAAGGGACTAGTCGAGACAATGAGCAGTTCTTC
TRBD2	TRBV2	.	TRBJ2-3	CASSVSPSGSSDTQYF	TGTGCCAGCAGTGTGTCCCCTAGCGGGAGTTCAGATACGCAGTATTTT
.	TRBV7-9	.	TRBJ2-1	CASSLGYSEQFF	TGTGCCAGCAGCTTAGGTTACAGTGAGCAGTTCTTC
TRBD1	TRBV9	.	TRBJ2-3	CASSDSTGDFTDTQYF	TGTGCCAGCAGCGACTCGACAGGGGACTTCACAGATACGCAGTATTTT
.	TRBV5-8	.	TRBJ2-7	CASSLGQQIAYEQYF	TGTGCCAGCAGCTTGGGGCAACAAATCGCCTACGAGCAGTACTTC
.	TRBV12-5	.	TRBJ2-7	CASGLAAHRVTYEQYF	TGTGCTAGTGGTTTGGCTGCCCACCGGGTAACCTACGAGCAGTACTTC
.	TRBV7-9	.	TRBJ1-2	CASSSNDRRYGYTF	TGTGCCAGCAGCTCCAACGACAGGAGATATGGCTACACCTTC
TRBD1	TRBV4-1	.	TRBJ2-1	CASSVPGQGYNEQFF	TGCGCCAGCAGTGTTCCGGGACAGGGCTACAATGAGCAGTTCTTC
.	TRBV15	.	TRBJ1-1	CATSSGGTGDTEAFF	TGTGCCACCAGCAGCGGTGGGACTGGGGACACTGAAGCTTTCTTT
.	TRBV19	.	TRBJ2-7	CATSPTNTYEQYF	TGTGCCACCTCCCCGACTAACACCTACGAGCAGTACTTC
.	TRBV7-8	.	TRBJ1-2	CASSVPGFLDGYTF	TGTGCCAGCAGCGTACCAGGGTTTTTAGATGGCTACACCTTC
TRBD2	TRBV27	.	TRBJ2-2	CASSRLTSGPTGELFF	TGTGCCAGCAGCAGGCTGACTAGCGGTCCCACCGGGGAGCTGTTTTTT
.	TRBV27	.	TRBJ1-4	CASGLLGGDEKLFF	TGTGCCAGCGGCCTATTGGGGGGCGATGAAAAACTGTTTTTT
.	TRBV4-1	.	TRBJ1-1	CASSEGRRAEAFF	TGCGCCAGCAGCGAGGGGCGCAGGGCTGAAGCTTTCTTT
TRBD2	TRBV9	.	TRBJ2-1	CASSRTSGSSYNEQFF	TGTGCCAGCAGCCGCACTAGCGGGAGCTCCTACAATGAGCAGTTCTTC
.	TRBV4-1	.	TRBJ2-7	CASSPGHGLGEQYF	TGCGCCAGCAGCCCAGGACATGGGCTCGGCGAGCAGTACTTC
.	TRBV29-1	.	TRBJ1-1	CSAGRAGTEAFF	TGCAGCGCCGGAAGGGCGGGGACTGAAGCTTTCTTT
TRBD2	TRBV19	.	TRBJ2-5	CASSKISGRGETQYF	TGTGCCAGTAGTAAAATTAGCGGGAGAGGAGAGACCCAGTACTTC
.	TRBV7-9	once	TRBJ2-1	CASSGDGTGPNNEQFF	TGTGCCAGCAGCGGGGACGGGACCGGGCCCAACAATGAGCAGTTCTTC
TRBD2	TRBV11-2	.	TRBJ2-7	CASSLELAGSYEQYF	TGTGCCAGCAGCTTAGAACTAGCGGGTAGCTACGAGCAGTACTTC
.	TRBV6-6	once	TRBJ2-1	CASTTSFYNEQFF	TGTGCCAGCACGACTAGTTTCTACAATGAGCAGTTCTTC
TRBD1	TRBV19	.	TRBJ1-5	CASSVGTGDLNQPQHF	TGTGCCAGTAGTGTCGGGACAGGGGATTTGAATCAGCCCCAGCATTTT
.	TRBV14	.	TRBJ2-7	CASSQDAVYEQYF	TGTGCCAGCAGCCAAGATGCTGTTTACGAGCAGTACTTC
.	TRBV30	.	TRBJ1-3	CAWSVLGGTGNTIYF	TGTGCCTGGAGTGTACTAGGAGGGACTGGAAACACCATATATTTT
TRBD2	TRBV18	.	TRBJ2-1	CASSPPVAGAGEQFF	TGTGCCAGCTCACCACCGGTAGCGGGAGCGGGTGAGCAGTTCTTC
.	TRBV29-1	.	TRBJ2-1	CSVVNLEKGVEQFF	TGCAGCGTTGTCAATTTGGAAAAGGGGGTAGAGCAGTTCTTC
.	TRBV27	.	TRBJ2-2	CASTPGQANTGELFF	TGTGCCAGCACTCCGGGACAAGCGAACACCGGGGAGCTGTTTTTT
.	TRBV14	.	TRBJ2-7	CASSAWGQGRSYEQYF	TGTGCCAGCAGCGCCTGGGGGCAGGGGAGGTCCTACGAGCAGTACTTC
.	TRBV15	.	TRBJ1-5	CATSRDRNGNQPQHF	TGTGCCACCAGCAGAGATCGTAACGGCAATCAGCCCCAGCATTTT
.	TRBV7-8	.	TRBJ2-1	CASSNRDPYNEQFF	TGTGCCAGCAGCAACCGGGACCCCTACAATGAGCAGTTCTTC
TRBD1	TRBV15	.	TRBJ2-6	CATRGWDSEFSGANVLTF	TGTGCCACCCGCGGTTGGGACAGTGAATTCTCTGGGGCCAACGTCCTGACTTTC
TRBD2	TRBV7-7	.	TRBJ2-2	CASSLGPECGRDSGELFF	TGTGCTAGCAGCTTAGGCCCCGAGTGCGGGAGAGACTCCGGGGAGCTGTTTTTT